One and the same sample provided the 5 T cell receptor beta chains below, sequenced in a study of cytomegalovirus exposure and HLA in healthy donors. The PCR employed 60 Vbeta primers together with 13 Jbeta primers. Assay used: immunoSEQ multiplex PCR; TCRdb lists only in-frame clones, some missing. In the table there are 80,000 to 100,000 clones, about 79% of which are singletons. Sequenced sample: PBMCs. These receptors all stem from a male donor in good health and CMV-seropositive.

J is TRBJ1-2 and V is TRBV9, with TRBD1 matching 9 bases. J lost 8 bases, V lost 4 bases, and 12 bases had no gene match. The CDR3 is made up of 15 amino acids. Germline CDR1 is SGDLS and CDR2 is YYNGEE. In DNA form, the CDR3 reads TGTGCCAGCAGCCCCCAGACAGGGGGATCGAGAGGCTACACCTTC. It is translated as CASSPQTGGSRGYTF.

The chain joins TRBV5-1 to TRBJ1-2; 9 positions match TRBD1. This CDR3 contains 18 residues. Trimming at V came to 0 bases and at J to 2 bases, leaving 11 bases not matched to a gene. The V gene's germline CDR1 is SGHRS and CDR2 YFSETQ. In nucleotides, the CDR3 is TGCGCCAGCAGCTTGGTTGGGACAGGGAGTGGAGACAACTATGGCTACACCTTC. Its translation is CASSLVGTGSGDNYGYTF.

The chain joins TRBV19 to TRBJ1-2; TRBD1 aligns across 8 bases. The CDR3 has 15 residues. J lost 0 bases, V lost 5 bases, and 5 bases had no gene match. Germline CDR1 LNHDA, CDR2 SQIVND (reference sequence). The CDR3 loop is CASSPQTGANYGYTF. As DNA, the CDR3 is TGTGCCAGTAGTCCCCAGACAGGGGCTAACTATGGCTACACCTTC.

V usage is TRBV7-9 and J usage is TRBJ2-2, with 10 nucleotides matching TRBD2. J gave up 4 bases and V 5 bases, and 10 bases lay outside the gene matches. The CDR3 totals 17 residues. Germline V gives CDR1 SEHNR, CDR2 FQNEAQ (reference sequence). The CDR3 spells CASSPQRGGRGTGELFF. Written as DNA, the CDR3 is TGTGCCAGCAGCCCACAGCGGGGGGGCCGCGGCACCGGGGAGCTGTTTTTT.

V usage is TRBV2 and J usage is TRBJ1-1; 7 bases are shared with TRBD1. CDR1 and CDR2 (germline): SNHLY, FYNNEI. The CDR3 has 14 amino acids. Unmatched junction bases numbered 8, after V lost 6 bases and J lost 4 bases. For the CDR3, the DNA is TGTGCCAGCAGGGGAGGACAGGTTCTCACTGAAGCTTTCTTT. This codes for CASRGGQVLTEAFF.